Each of the 23 T cell receptor beta chains below was sequenced from the same sample in a study of OX40 agonist ivuxolimab in advanced cancers. TCRdb's copy holds only in-frame clones and misses some; the assay was immunoSEQ multiplex PCR. Seen here are over 45,000 clones, 60% to 85% observed once, and the top ten hold around 1.9%. The starting material was CD4+ or CD8+ T cells sorted from blood, obtained in a trial of the OX40 agonist ivuxolimab. Source of these receptors: an adult with an advanced solid tumor such as melanoma, head and neck, liver or kidney cancer.

The chain joins TRBV5-1 to TRBJ2-6; D may be TRBD1 (5 bases). Trimming removed 6 bases at V and 9 bases at J, with 16 bases between. CDR1 is SGHRS and CDR2 is YFSETQ in the germline V gene. The CDR3 sequence is 14 residues long. CDR3 nucleotides: TGCGCCAGCACTTTCCAGGGATATGACAACGTCCTGACTTTC. Its translation is CASTFQGYDNVLTF.

CDR3 in amino acids: CASRSLLINYGYTF. Written as DNA, the CDR3 is TGTGCCAGCAGGTCACTGCTAATAAACTATGGCTACACCTTC. The chain couples TRBV6-5 to TRBJ1-2; D unresolved. The CDR3 totals 14 residues. Trimming stripped 6 bases from V and 2 bases from J, with 13 bases between. From germline, CDR1 is MNHEY and CDR2 SVGAGI.

This clone has more than one count but fewer than ten. The V call is TRBV5-1, the J call TRBJ1-2; no clear D gene. With 0 bases removed from V and 6 bases from J, the gap between germline ends came to 12 bases. The CDR3 is made up of 14 amino acids. Germline CDR1 reads SGHRS; CDR2 reads YFSETQ. CDR3 region: CASSLGQVKDGYTF. The CDR3 DNA is TGCGCCAGCAGCTTGGGGCAGGTCAAGGATGGCTACACCTTC.

This clone was counted between two and nine times. The chain carries TRBV9 and TRBJ2-1; TRBD2 matches 14 bases. This CDR3 spans 15 amino acids. CDR1 SGDLS and CDR2 YYNGEE come from the germline V gene. With V trimmed by 0 bases and J by 8 bases, 1 base remained unmatched. CDR3 coding DNA: TGTGCCAGCAGCGTAGGGGGACTAGCGGGAGATGAGCAGTTCTTC. This sequence encodes CASSVGGLAGDEQFF.

This clone came up once. The V and J genes are TRBV6-5 and TRBJ2-1; D gene uncertain. V gave up 6 bases and J gave up 2 bases, with 8 bases separating them. The CDR3 has 13 residues. Germline V gives CDR1 MNHEY, CDR2 SVGAGI. The CDR3 DNA is TGTGCCAGCAGGGACGGACCCTACAATGAGCAGTTCTTC. Amino acid sequence: CASRDGPYNEQFF.

This clone has more than one count but fewer than ten. The V call is TRBV9, the J call TRBJ2-2; 8 bases line up with TRBD1. CDR1 SGDLS and CDR2 YYNGEE come from the germline V gene. The CDR3 sequence is 16 residues long. The V and J ends lost 3 bases and 7 bases, in that order; junction bases with no gene match: 11. The DNA for the CDR3 is TGTGCCAGCAGCGCCCGGGCCAGGGGGCAAGGCGGGGAGCTGTTTTTT. Translating gives CASSARARGQGGELFF.

The CDR3 spells CASTVEANTGELFF. In DNA, the CDR3 is TGTGCCAGCACTGTGGAAGCGAACACCGGGGAGCTGTTTTTT. The chain combines TRBV6-4 with TRBJ2-2; D remains ambiguous. The CDR3 loop spans 14 amino acids. The ends were cut back, 7 bases at V and 0 bases at J, with 9 bases in the middle. Germline V lookup: CDR1 MRHNA, CDR2 SNTAGT.

The chain combines TRBV12-5 with TRBJ1-4; D unresolved. Trimming took off 7 bases at V and 5 bases at J, with 8 bases between the two ends. CDR1 and CDR2 (germline): LGHNT, FRNRAP. This CDR3 has 12 amino acids. CDR3 DNA sequence: TGTGCTAGTGCCCAGGAAAATGAAAAACTGTTTTTT. Protein product: CASAQENEKLFF.

Written as DNA, the CDR3 is TGTGCCAGCAGTTTAGTAACAGGGGAGTTTCAGCAGTACTTC. It encodes CASSLVTGEFQQYF. The chain has TRBV28 and TRBJ2-7; TRBD1 matches 7 bases. The ends lost 2 bases at V and 8 bases at J; junction bases unmatched: 9. Per the germline V gene, CDR1 is MDHEN and CDR2 is SYDVKM. This CDR3 is built from 14 residues.

V usage is TRBV29-1 and J usage is TRBJ1-1; D uncertain. The germline CDR1 and CDR2 sequences are SQVTM and ANQGSEA. V was clipped by 3 bases and J by 5 bases, with 4 bases between them. This CDR3 has 10 residues. Here the CDR3 reads CSVDQTEAFF. In nucleotides, the CDR3 is TGCAGCGTTGACCAGACTGAAGCTTTCTTT.

The chain uses TRBV10-3 and TRBJ2-5; TRBD1 agrees at 8 bases. The J call may not be correct, given that the DNA end is closer to TRBJ2-7. Germline V gene lookup returns CDR1 ENHRY and CDR2 SYGVKD. CDR3 length: 13 residues. DNA for the CDR3: TGTGCCATCAGTACAGGGGGTCGCTACGAGCAGTACTTC. Translating it yields CAISTGGRYEQYF.

The CDR3 loop reads CASSQDRDHYEQYF. The DNA for the CDR3 is TGCGCCAGCAGCCAAGACAGGGATCACTACGAGCAGTACTTC. The chain combines TRBV5-1 with TRBJ2-7; 7 bases fit TRBD1. CDR1 SGHRS and CDR2 YFSETQ come from the germline V gene. The CDR3 length is 14 residues. The V segment lost 4 bases and the J segment 3 bases; nucleotides outside the gene matches: 7.

The gene calls are TRBV7-2 and TRBJ2-2; no reliable D call. The CDR3 has 14 amino acids. Germline assignment: CDR1 SGHTA and CDR2 FQGNSA. V dropped 5 bases and J dropped 6 bases, with 13 bases sitting between them. The CDR3 DNA is TGTGCCAGCAGCACCACACACGGAGCCGGGGAGCTGTTTTTT. Its protein is CASSTTHGAGELFF.

This clone was recorded only once. CDR3 sequence: CASSIPGTGRYYGYTF. The CDR3 bases are TGTGCCAGCAGCATCCCCGGGACAGGAAGGTACTATGGCTACACCTTC. The chain has TRBV5-6 and TRBJ1-2; TRBD1 matches 8 bases. V gave up 4 bases and J gave up 3 bases; unmatched junction bases: 11. This CDR3 is 16 amino acids long. Germline CDR1 and CDR2: SGHDT and YYEEEE. Looking up the rest from reference TRBV5-6 and TRBJ1-2 gives the full variable domain: DAGVTQSPTHLIKTRGQQVTLRCSPKSGHDTVSWYQQALGQGPQFIFQYYEEEERQRGNFPDRFSGHQFPNYSSELNVNALLLGDSALYLCASSIPGTGRYYGYTFGSGTRLTVV.

The rearrangement links TRBV2 to TRBJ1-2, with D tentatively TRBD1 (5 bases). Germline V gene data show CDR1 as SNHLY and CDR2 as FYNNEI. Between the trimmed V and J ends, which lost 8 bases and 8 bases, there was a span of 18 bases. The CDR3 runs 13 residues. Here the CDR3 DNA reads TGTGCCAGCTCGGGACTCACCAACGCCGGCTACACCTTC. Encoded protein: CASSGLTNAGYTF.

The chain uses TRBV5-4 and TRBJ1-6; no clear D. The germline V gene has CDR1 SGHNT and CDR2 YYREEE (reference sequence). The ends were cut back, 3 bases at V and 6 bases at J, with 13 bases in the middle. The CDR3 contains 15 residues. The CDR3 reads CASSSNLRSNSPLHF. Here the CDR3 DNA reads TGTGCCAGCAGCTCCAACCTGAGGAGTAATTCACCCCTCCACTTT.

CDR3 coding DNA: TGTGCCAGCTCCGGGGGAACCAATCAGCCCCAGCATTTT. Protein product: CASSGGTNQPQHF. The rearrangement joins TRBV18 to TRBJ1-5; the D gene is possibly TRBD1 (5 bases). The V end lost 6 bases, the J end lost 3 bases, and 9 bases lay between the germline ends. The V gene's germline CDR1 is KGHSH and CDR2 LQKENI. This CDR3 contains 13 residues.

The chain links TRBV9 to TRBJ1-2; 7 bases match TRBD1. Trimming cost V 3 bases and J 8 bases; bases outside gene matches: 13. The length of the CDR3 is 15 residues. The germline CDR1 and CDR2 sequences are SGDLS and YYNGEE. The CDR3 DNA reads as TGTGCCAGCAGCGCCCGACTGACAGGGACGTTCGGCTACACCTTC. Residues: CASSARLTGTFGYTF.

The chain carries TRBV5-6 and TRBJ2-3; 15 bases are a match to TRBD2. The length of the CDR3 is 18 residues. The V and J ends lost 5 bases and 4 bases, in that order; junction bases with no gene match: 11. Per the germline V gene, CDR1 is SGHDT and CDR2 is YYEEEE. The CDR3 here is CASSSNPGLAGGADTQYF. The CDR3 DNA follows: TGTGCCAGCAGTTCAAATCCGGGACTAGCGGGGGGTGCAGATACGCAGTATTTT.

Only one count was recorded for this clone. The gene calls are TRBV1 and TRBJ2-7; TRBD2 is taken as the D call from the table, unchecked against the DNA. TRBV1 is labeled a pseudogene. This CDR3 has 14 amino acids. The CDR3 sequence: CTRFEDGNSYEQYF. The CDR3 nucleotides are TGCACCAGGTTCGAGGACGGGAACTCCTACGAGCAGTACTTC.

The J gene is TRBJ2-7, the V gene TRBV29-1; either TRBD1 or TRBD2 may supply D (7 bases each). This CDR3 is built from 14 residues. Trimming left V 6 bases short and J 1 base short, with 16 bases between. Germline values: CDR1 SQVTM, CDR2 ANQGSEA. The CDR3 nucleotides read TGCAGCGTCCGGGGAGGGGGCCGGTCCTACGAGCAGTACTTC. Translating it yields CSVRGGGRSYEQYF.

The V gene is TRBV14, the J gene TRBJ2-2; D remains ambiguous. The CDR3 runs to 14 residues. Germline-derived CDR1 and CDR2 are SGHDN and FVKESK. V shed 2 bases and J shed 7 bases, with 11 bases lying between them. The CDR3 spells CASSQPGPFGELFF. The CDR3 DNA reads as TGTGCCAGCAGCCAACCCGGACCCTTCGGGGAGCTGTTTTTT.

This chain connects TRBV5-8 to TRBJ2-3; 10 nucleotides align to TRBD1. This CDR3 region has 15 residues. V lost 4 bases, J lost 4 bases, and 6 bases stayed unmatched. Germline CDR1 SGHTS, CDR2 YDEGEE. In DNA form, the CDR3 reads TGTGCCAGCAGCCCCCGGGACAGGGGCCCAGATACGCAGTATTTT. Protein: CASSPRDRGPDTQYF. Supplemented by reference TRBV5-8 and TRBJ2-3, the full variable domain reads EAGVTQSPTHLIKTRGQQATLRCSPISGHTSVYWYQQALGLGLQFLLWYDEGEERNRGNFPPRFSGRQFPNYSSELNVNALELEDSALYLCASSPRDRGPDTQYFGPGTRLTVL.